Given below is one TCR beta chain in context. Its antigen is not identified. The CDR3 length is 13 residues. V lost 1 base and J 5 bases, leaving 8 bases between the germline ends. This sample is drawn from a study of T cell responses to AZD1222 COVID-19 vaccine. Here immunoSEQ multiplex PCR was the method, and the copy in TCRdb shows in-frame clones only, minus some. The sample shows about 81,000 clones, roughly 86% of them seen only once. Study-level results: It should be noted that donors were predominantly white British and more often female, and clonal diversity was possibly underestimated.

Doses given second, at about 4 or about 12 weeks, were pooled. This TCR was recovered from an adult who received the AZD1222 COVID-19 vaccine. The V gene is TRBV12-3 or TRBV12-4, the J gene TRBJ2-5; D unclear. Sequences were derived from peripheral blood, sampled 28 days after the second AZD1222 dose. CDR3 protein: CASSLEVRETQYF. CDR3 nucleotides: TGTGCCAGCAGTTTAGAGGTCCGGGAGACCCAGTACTTC.